Given below is one T cell receptor beta chain in context. What it binds is not known. Other nucleotide sequences from this sample produce the same CDR3. The repertoire was sequenced with immunoSEQ multiplex PCR; TCRdb's copy has only in-frame clones and lacks some. The repertoire has 35,000 to 50,000 clones, 88% of them found once; the top ten carry 1.1%. With baseline, cycle 4 day 1, and cycle 7 day 1 as timepoints, blood was sampled. This entry is derived from a study of OX40 agonist ivuxolimab in advanced cancers. At the level of the study: A diagnosis of hepatocellular carcinoma, melanoma, renal cell or head and neck cancer was present in dose-escalation patients. Subjects had a mean age of roughly 60 years, with a range of roughly 20 to 79; almost 85% were male.

Study-level results: Within 6 weeks, CD4+ and CD8+ blood T cells expanded clonally at 0.1 to 3.0 mg/kg.

V was pared by 6 bases and J by 3 bases, with 9 bases between. In germline, CDR1 is MNHEY, CDR2 SMNVEV (reference sequence). This CDR3 spans 13 amino acids. This chain joins TRBV27 and TRBJ1-5, with unresolved D. Sequencing used CD4+ or CD8+ T cells sorted from blood, obtained in a trial of the OX40 agonist ivuxolimab. This sequence was found in an adult with an advanced solid tumor such as melanoma, head and neck, liver or kidney cancer. The CDR3 sequence: CASRYSYNQPQHF. CDR3 bases: TGTGCCAGCAGATACAGCTACAATCAGCCCCAGCATTTT.